What follows are 8 T cell receptor beta chains derived from one specimen sequenced in a study of CD8 T cell repertoires and HIV-1 epitope variants. Their recognized antigens are unknown. Generated by immunoSEQ multiplex PCR, the TCRdb table keeps only in-frame clones and is missing some. The sample includes 5,200 or so clones, 65% to 70% of them seen just once. The sequenced material came from cultured CD8+ T cells derived from PBMCs. These receptors were collected from a male donor with HIV.

The CDR3 DNA reads TGTGCCTGGAGTGTATTGGGGGACACCGGGGAGCTGTTTTTT. Translation gives CAWSVLGDTGELFF. The chain joins TRBV30 to TRBJ2-2, with D tentatively TRBD1 or TRBD2 (5 bases each). This CDR3 spans 14 amino acids. Trimming left V 0 bases short and J 3 bases short, with 8 bases between. Germline CDR1 GTSNPN, CDR2 SVGIG (reference sequence).

This clone was seen a handful of times. V and J are TRBV28 and TRBJ1-1; no clear D. This CDR3 is 13 amino acids long. The germline V and J ends were trimmed by 1 base and 5 bases, with 8 bases remaining between them. CDR1 MDHEN and CDR2 SYDVKM come from the germline V gene. The CDR3 DNA follows: TGTGCCAGCAGTTTATTGGGTAGGACTGAAGCTTTCTTT. Protein sequence: CASSLLGRTEAFF. Variable domain in full (rest from reference TRBV28 and TRBJ1-1): DVKVTQSSRYLVKRTGEKVFLECVQDMDHENMFWYRQDPGLGLRLIYFSYDVKMKEKGDIPEGYSVSREKKERFSLILESASTNQTSMYLCASSLLGRTEAFFGQGTRLTVV.

This clone was seen a handful of times. The chain combines TRBV6-1 with TRBJ1-5; the D gene is possibly TRBD1 (6 bases). The V gene lost 4 bases and the J gene lost 5 bases, with 15 bases spanning the gap. In germline, CDR1 is MNHNS, CDR2 SASEGT. The CDR3 sequence is 15 residues long. The CDR3 nucleotides read TGTGCCAGCAGTGGGGGGCAGGGGATACATCAGCCCCAGCATTTT. As protein: CASSGGQGIHQPQHF.

This chain's CDR3 is CASSPGTSSYNEQFF. The CDR3 DNA follows: TGTGCCAGTAGTCCCGGAACTAGCTCCTACAATGAGCAGTTCTTC. The rearrangement uses TRBV19 and TRBJ2-1; D possibly corresponds to TRBD2 (5 bases). This CDR3 contains 15 residues. V gave up 5 bases and J gave up 0 bases, with 11 bases separating them. Germline CDR1 reads LNHDA; CDR2 reads SQIVND (reference sequence).

The genes are TRBV12-5 and TRBJ2-7, with D uncertain. The CDR3 runs to 13 residues. Germline V gene data show CDR1 as LGHNT and CDR2 as FRNRAP. The V and J ends lost 0 bases and 5 bases respectively, with 8 bases between them. CDR3 sequence reads: CASGLVSQDEQYF. CDR3 coding DNA: TGTGCTAGTGGTTTGGTAAGTCAGGACGAGCAGTACTTC. The full variable domain, in which reference TRBV12-5 and TRBJ2-7 provide the parts outside the CDR3, is DARVTQTPRHKVTEMGQEVTMRCQPILGHNTVFWYRQTMMQGLELLAYFRNRAPLDDSGMPKDRFSAEMPDATLATLKIQPSEPRDSAVYFCASGLVSQDEQYFGPGTRLTVT.

The rearrangement joins TRBV7-9 to TRBJ2-1, with D perhaps matching TRBD2 (6 bases). The ends were cut back, 5 bases at V and 7 bases at J, with 12 bases in the middle. Germline CDR1 and CDR2: SEHNR and FQNEAQ (reference sequence). The CDR3 is made up of 13 amino acids. The DNA for the CDR3 is TGTGCCAGCAGCCACGGGACTGAGAATGAGCAGTTCTTC. It specifies CASSHGTENEQFF.

The chain joins TRBV10-1 to TRBJ2-7; D perhaps matches TRBD1 (6 bases). Germline loops: CDR1 WNHNN, CDR2 SYGVQD (reference sequence). This CDR3 spans 14 amino acids. Trimming pared 3 bases from V and 3 bases from J, leaving 12 bases between. Written as DNA, the CDR3 is TGCGCCAGCAGTGAAAGGCAGGGGAGCTACGAGCAGTACTTC. This translates into CASSERQGSYEQYF.

The chain carries TRBV28 and TRBJ2-1; possibly TRBD2 for D (5 bases). The CDR3 spans 12 residues. Germline CDR1 is MDHEN and CDR2 is SYDVKM. Trimming took 6 bases from V and 15 from J, leaving 18 bases between them. The CDR3 DNA follows: TGTGCCAGCAGGACCCAGGAGGTTTCGGCGTTCTTC. Its protein product is CASRTQEVSAFF. The full variable domain, with the rest looked up from reference TRBV28 and TRBJ2-1, is DVKVTQSSRYLVKRTGEKVFLECVQDMDHENMFWYRQDPGLGLRLIYFSYDVKMKEKGDIPEGYSVSREKKERFSLILESASTNQTSMYLCASRTQEVSAFFGPGTRLTVL.